This T cell receptor (beta chain) was identified during a study of T-cell reconstitution after alpha-beta-depleted transplantation in children. Regarding the study as a whole: About two months after transplant, alpha-beta T cells reportedly came from several hundred expanded graft clones. When one year had passed after transplant, most T-cell counts and diversity came from newly produced T cells. It was surviving recipient T cells and thymic progenitors that gave some patients high TCRbeta diversity at day 60.

Germline V gene lookup returns CDR1 SGHRS and CDR2 YFSETQ. This CDR3 is 15 amino acids long. V was shortened by 1 base and J by 0 bases, with 10 bases between the two germline ends. Unique molecular identifiers were incorporated when the TCRbeta library was constructed. TCRdb redid the calling of the PCR reads with MiXCR, one entry per CDR3 protein. The data contain 250,000 to 400,000 distinct CDR3 sequences, about a quarter of them seen just once; the ten biggest clones take up about a tenth. With respect to this clonotype: Antigen: not known.

The sequencing here drew on PBMCs, mostly from graft donor cells, taken 180 days after TCRalphabeta/CD19-depleted stem cell transplant. The rearrangement uses TRBV5-1 and TRBJ1-1; D is undetermined. This clonotype originated in a male patient between 10 and 17 years old who had a stem cell transplant for acute lymphoblastic leukemia, so the T cells may come from the graft donor. The CDR3 bases are TGCGCCAGCAGCTTGATTGGCAGACTGAACACTGAAGCTTTCTTT. This translates into CASSLIGRLNTEAFF.